The rows below give T cell receptor beta chains drawn from one sample of a study of T cell repertoires in cytomegalovirus infection. A single record per CDR3 protein comes from TCRdb applying MiXCR to the reads. Of hundreds of thousands of distinct CDR3 sequences listed, 20% to 25% are singletons. The sequencing sample was made of CD8+ T cells from PBMCs. The receptors come from a human donor in good health (CMV status not recorded). Some clones in this sample may be carry-over from other donors' samples. The CDR3 runs from the conserved cysteine through the conserved F or W. D genes are given only for firm matches. Clone size is stated in some rows and not others, as once, few, many or a class when expanded.

TRBV6-8	TRBD2	TRBJ2-1	.	CASTRLAGDHHNEQFF	TGTGCCAGCACCAGACTAGCGGGGGACCATCACAATGAGCAGTTCTTC
TRBV28	TRBD1	TRBJ1-3	many	CASGDRGLGNTIYF	TGTGCCAGCGGTGACAGGGGGCTTGGAAACACCATATATTTT
TRBV5-1	.	TRBJ1-1	.	CASSLRTEWNTEAFF	TGCGCCAGCAGCTTAAGGACCGAATGGAACACTGAAGCTTTCTTT
TRBV9	.	TRBJ1-5	few	CASSVEGFSNQPQHF	TGTGCCAGCAGCGTAGAGGGGTTTAGCAATCAGCCCCAGCATTTT
TRBV12-3/TRBV12-4	.	TRBJ2-1	few	CASSPTGLRGGGEQFF	TGTGCCAGCAGTCCTACGGGACTAAGAGGGGGGGGCGAGCAGTTCTTC
TRBV7-6	.	TRBJ2-3	many	CASSLSSAGDTQYF	TGTGCCAGCAGCTTATCGTCGGCGGGAGATACGCAGTATTTT
TRBV7-9	.	TRBJ1-1	.	CASSLEVRRAFF	TGTGCCAGCAGCCTGGAGGTGAGGCGTGCTTTCTTT
TRBV14	.	TRBJ1-4	.	CASSERQFTNEKLFF	TGTGCCAGCAGCGAGAGACAGTTCACTAATGAAAAACTGTTTTTT
TRBV2	TRBD1	TRBJ1-1	.	CASPSGTGEAFF	TGTGCCAGTCCCTCCGGGACAGGGGAAGCTTTCTTT
TRBV19	.	TRBJ1-1	.	CASSTAGMGGPEAFF	TGTGCCAGTAGTACCGCGGGGATGGGGGGCCCTGAAGCTTTCTTT
TRBV28	TRBD1	TRBJ1-1	.	CASSLSTQGDPEAFF	TGTGCCAGCAGTTTATCCACTCAGGGGGACCCTGAAGCTTTCTTT
TRBV28	.	TRBJ2-5	many	CASSFHGQQETQYF	TGTGCCAGCAGTTTTCATGGACAGCAAGAGACCCAGTACTTC
TRBV12-3/TRBV12-4	.	TRBJ2-5	many	CASSLGGRQETQYF	TGTGCCAGCAGTTTGGGGGGGCGCCAAGAGACCCAGTACTTC
TRBV7-6	TRBD1	TRBJ2-3	few	CASSLRGRKTDTQYF	TGTGCCAGCAGCTTAAGGGGGCGGAAGACAGATACGCAGTATTTT
TRBV19	.	TRBJ2-7	.	CASSKIGQFYEQYF	TGTGCCAGTAGTAAAATCGGACAGTTCTACGAGCAGTACTTC
TRBV9	.	TRBJ2-4	few	CASSGDGLLAKNIQYF	TGTGCCAGCAGCGGAGACGGATTACTAGCCAAAAACATTCAGTACTTC
TRBV2	.	TRBJ1-3	.	CASMGDGNTIYF	TGTGCCAGCATGGGGGATGGAAACACCATATATTTT
TRBV7-9	.	TRBJ1-2	few	CASFGTEGGYTF	TGTGCCAGCTTCGGGACGGAGGGTGGCTACACCTTC
TRBV7-6	.	TRBJ1-3	many	CASSYSAGRSGNTIYF	TGTGCCAGCAGCTACAGCGCCGGCCGCTCTGGAAACACCATATATTTT
TRBV7-9	.	TRBJ2-5	.	CASSLPRSQETQYF	TGTGCCAGCAGCTTACCTAGATCCCAGGAGACCCAGTACTTC
TRBV6-5	TRBD2	TRBJ2-2	.	CASTLASGGMGGELFF	TGTGCCAGCACCCTGGCTAGCGGGGGCATGGGCGGGGAGCTGTTTTTT
TRBV4-1	TRBD2	TRBJ2-3	few	CASSQERGGREDTQYF	TGCGCCAGCAGCCAAGAACGGGGGGGCCGAGAAGATACGCAGTATTTT
TRBV7-8	TRBD1	TRBJ2-5	few	CASSQTGAPPPSQETQYF	TGTGCCAGCAGCCAGACAGGGGCCCCCCCCCCCTCACAAGAGACCCAGTACTTC
TRBV19	.	TRBJ2-1	many	CASSMDTYNEQFF	TGTGCCAGTAGTATGGACACTTACAATGAGCAGTTCTTC
TRBV15	.	TRBJ2-4	few	CATSRDLGQNIQYF	TGTGCCACCAGCAGAGATCTCGGCCAAAACATTCAGTACTTC
TRBV29-1	.	TRBJ2-7	few	CSVDDGDYEQYF	TGCAGCGTTGATGACGGGGACTACGAGCAGTACTTC
TRBV29-1	TRBD2	TRBJ2-3	few	CSVEWPLRLAVSTDTQYF	TGCAGCGTTGAATGGCCTCTCCGACTAGCGGTTAGCACAGATACGCAGTATTTT
TRBV7-6	.	TRBJ2-5	few	CASGTLDGQETQYF	TGTGCCAGCGGAACCTTGGACGGCCAAGAGACCCAGTACTTC
TRBV19	.	TRBJ2-3	few	CASSGVEEADTDTQYF	TGTGCCAGTAGTGGTGTCGAGGAGGCAGACACAGATACGCAGTATTTT
TRBV11-3	TRBD2	TRBJ2-1	.	CASSSRTSGGDNEQFF	TGTGCCAGCAGCTCCCGGACTAGCGGGGGGGACAATGAGCAGTTCTTC
TRBV7-2	.	TRBJ1-5	many	CASSYQRLPNQPQHF	TGTGCCAGCAGCTATCAGCGACTCCCAAATCAGCCCCAGCATTTT
TRBV7-2	.	TRBJ2-3	many	CASSPDRFDIPSTDTQYF	TGTGCCAGCAGCCCCGACAGGTTCGACATTCCTAGCACAGATACGCAGTATTTT
TRBV7-6	TRBD1	TRBJ2-3	few	CASSLNPTGGDTQYF	TGTGCCAGCAGCTTAAACCCCACAGGGGGAGATACGCAGTATTTT
TRBV18	TRBD1	TRBJ2-1	few	CASSPQGAENNEQFF	TGTGCCAGCTCACCTCAGGGGGCTGAGAACAATGAGCAGTTCTTC
TRBV20-1	TRBD2	TRBJ2-7	few	CSARDTFSLAGGSYEQYF	TGCAGTGCTAGAGATACATTTTCTTTAGCGGGGGGCTCCTACGAGCAGTACTTC
TRBV7-8	.	TRBJ1-1	many	CASSLAGQGSLNTEAFF	TGTGCCAGCAGCTTAGCGGGGCAGGGATCATTGAACACTGAAGCTTTCTTT
TRBV14	.	TRBJ2-5	few	CASTPVAGLDETQYF	TGTGCCAGCACCCCTGTTGCGGGGCTAGACGAGACCCAGTACTTC
TRBV28	.	TRBJ1-6	.	CASSPMYDRSRRSYNSPLHF	TGTGCCAGCAGTCCCATGTACGACAGAAGCCGTCGCTCCTATAATTCACCCCTCCACTTT
TRBV18	.	TRBJ1-2	.	CASSPPEDNYGYTF	TGTGCCAGCTCACCACCAGAGGATAACTATGGCTACACCTTC